This T cell receptor (beta chain) was profiled in a study of cytomegalovirus exposure and HLA in healthy donors. Overall study findings and caveats: 150 or so TCR beta chains were listed as cytomegalovirus-associated.

V dropped 5 bases and J dropped 6; count of bases not matched to a gene: 8. The CDR3 consists of 16 residues. The germline V gene encodes CDR1 SGHTA and CDR2 FQGTGA. Measured with immunoSEQ multiplex PCR; TCRdb has only the in-frame clones, and not every one. The table records 50,000 or so clones, over 85% of them present only once. From the roughly 110-subject validation cohort, which was separate from the approximately 700-subject first cohort, the donors were drawn. To note about this clone: No antigen is known for it.

Source material: PBMCs. This chain joins TRBV7-3 and TRBJ2-1; 12 positions match TRBD2. This receptor was obtained from a woman aged 18-30 years in good health and CMV-seropositive. CDR3 nucleotides: TGTGCCAGCAGCCCACTAGCGGGGGGCTCTCTCAATGAGCAGTTCTTC. Translated, it gives CASSPLAGGSLNEQFF.